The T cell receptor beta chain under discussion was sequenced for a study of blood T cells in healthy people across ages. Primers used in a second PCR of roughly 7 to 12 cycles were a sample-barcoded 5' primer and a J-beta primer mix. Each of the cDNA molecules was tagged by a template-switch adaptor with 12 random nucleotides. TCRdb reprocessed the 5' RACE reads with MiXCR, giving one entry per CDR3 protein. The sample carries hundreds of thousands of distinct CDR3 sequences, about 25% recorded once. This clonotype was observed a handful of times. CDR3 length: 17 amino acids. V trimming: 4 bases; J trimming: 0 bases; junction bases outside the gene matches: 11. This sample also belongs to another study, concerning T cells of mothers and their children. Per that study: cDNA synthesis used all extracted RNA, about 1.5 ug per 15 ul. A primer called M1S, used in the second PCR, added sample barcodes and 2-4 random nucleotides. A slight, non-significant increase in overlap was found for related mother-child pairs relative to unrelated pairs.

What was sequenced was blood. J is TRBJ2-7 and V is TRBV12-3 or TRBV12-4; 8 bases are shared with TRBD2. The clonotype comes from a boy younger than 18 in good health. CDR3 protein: CASSSGGRFHTSYEQYF. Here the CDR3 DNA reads TGTGCCAGCAGTTCGGGGGGGAGGTTCCACACCTCCTACGAGCAGTACTTC.